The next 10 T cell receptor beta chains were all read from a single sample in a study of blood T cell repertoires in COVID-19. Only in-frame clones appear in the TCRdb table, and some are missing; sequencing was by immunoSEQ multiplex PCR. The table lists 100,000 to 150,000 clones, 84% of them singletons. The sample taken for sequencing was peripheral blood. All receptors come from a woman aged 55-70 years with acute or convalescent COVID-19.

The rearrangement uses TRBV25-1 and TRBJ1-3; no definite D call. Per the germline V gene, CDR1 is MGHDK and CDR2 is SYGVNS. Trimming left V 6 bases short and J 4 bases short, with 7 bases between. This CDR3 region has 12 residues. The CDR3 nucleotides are TGTGCCAGCAGGAGCGCAGGAAACACCATATATTTT. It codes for CASRSAGNTIYF.

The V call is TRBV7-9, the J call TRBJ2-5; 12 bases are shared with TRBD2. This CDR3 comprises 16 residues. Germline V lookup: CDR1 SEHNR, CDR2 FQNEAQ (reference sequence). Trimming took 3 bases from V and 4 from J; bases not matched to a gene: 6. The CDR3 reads CASSFASGGAGETQYF. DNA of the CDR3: TGTGCCAGCAGCTTCGCTAGCGGGGGGGCAGGAGAGACCCAGTACTTC.

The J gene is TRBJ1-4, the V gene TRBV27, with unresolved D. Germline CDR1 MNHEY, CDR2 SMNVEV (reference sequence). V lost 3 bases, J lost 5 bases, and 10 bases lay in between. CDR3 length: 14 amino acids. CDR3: CASSLAQMNEKLFF. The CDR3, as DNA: TGTGCCAGCAGTTTGGCACAGATGAATGAAAAACTGTTTTTT.

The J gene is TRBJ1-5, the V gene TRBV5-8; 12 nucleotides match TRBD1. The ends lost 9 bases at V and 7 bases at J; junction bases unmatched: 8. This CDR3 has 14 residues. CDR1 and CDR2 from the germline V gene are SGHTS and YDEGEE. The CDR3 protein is CANGDRGRRQPQHF. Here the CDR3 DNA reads TGTGCCAATGGGGACAGGGGGCGCCGGCAGCCCCAGCATTTT.

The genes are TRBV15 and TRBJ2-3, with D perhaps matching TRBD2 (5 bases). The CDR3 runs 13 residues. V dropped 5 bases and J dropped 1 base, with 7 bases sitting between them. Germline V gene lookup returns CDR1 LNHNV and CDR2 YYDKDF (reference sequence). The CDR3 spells CATSSGGTDTQYF. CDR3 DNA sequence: TGTGCCACCAGCTCCGGGGGCACAGATACGCAGTATTTT.

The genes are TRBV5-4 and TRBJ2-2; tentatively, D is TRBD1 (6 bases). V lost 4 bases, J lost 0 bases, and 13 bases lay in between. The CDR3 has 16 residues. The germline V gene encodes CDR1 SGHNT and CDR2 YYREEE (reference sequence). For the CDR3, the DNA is TGTGCCAGCAGCGATACAGGGAAAACGAACACCGGGGAGCTGTTTTTT. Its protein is CASSDTGKTNTGELFF.

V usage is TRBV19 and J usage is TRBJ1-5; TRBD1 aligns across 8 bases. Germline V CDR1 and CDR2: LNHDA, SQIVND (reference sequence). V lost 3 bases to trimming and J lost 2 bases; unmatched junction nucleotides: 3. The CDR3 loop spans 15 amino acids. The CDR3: CASSMDRAGNQPQHF. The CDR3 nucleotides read TGTGCCAGTAGTATGGACAGGGCGGGCAATCAGCCCCAGCATTTT.

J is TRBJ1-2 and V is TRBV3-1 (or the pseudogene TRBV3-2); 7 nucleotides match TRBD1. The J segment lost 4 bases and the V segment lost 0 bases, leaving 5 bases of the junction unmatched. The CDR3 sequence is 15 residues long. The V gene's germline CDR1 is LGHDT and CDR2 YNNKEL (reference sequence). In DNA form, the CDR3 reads TGTGCCAGCAGCCAAGATCGGGCAGGGGGCTATGGCTACACCTTC. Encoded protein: CASSQDRAGGYGYTF.

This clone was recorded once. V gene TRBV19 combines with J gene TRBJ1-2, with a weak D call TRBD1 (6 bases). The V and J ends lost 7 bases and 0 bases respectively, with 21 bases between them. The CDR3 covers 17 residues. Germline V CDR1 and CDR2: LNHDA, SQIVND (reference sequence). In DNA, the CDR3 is TGTGCCAGTATCGCAGCTGGGCGGGGGCGAGCTAACTATGGCTACACCTTC. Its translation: CASIAAGRGRANYGYTF.

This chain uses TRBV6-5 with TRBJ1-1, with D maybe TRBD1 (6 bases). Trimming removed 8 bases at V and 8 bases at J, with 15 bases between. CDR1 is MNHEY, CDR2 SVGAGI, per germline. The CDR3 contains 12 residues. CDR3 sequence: CASDGQRVEAFF. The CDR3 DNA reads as TGTGCCAGCGACGGACAGAGAGTCGAAGCTTTCTTT.